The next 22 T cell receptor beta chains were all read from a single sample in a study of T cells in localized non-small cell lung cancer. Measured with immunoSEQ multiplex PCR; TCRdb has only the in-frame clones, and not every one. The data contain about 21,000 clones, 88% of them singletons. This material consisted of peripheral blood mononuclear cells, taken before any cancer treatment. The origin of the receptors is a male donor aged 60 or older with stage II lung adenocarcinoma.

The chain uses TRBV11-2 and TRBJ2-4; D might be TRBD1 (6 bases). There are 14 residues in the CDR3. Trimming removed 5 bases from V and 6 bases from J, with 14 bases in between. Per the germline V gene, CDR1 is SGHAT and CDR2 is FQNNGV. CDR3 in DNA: TGTGCCAGCAGCGAAGCAGGGGTTTTAAACATTCAGTACTTC. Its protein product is CASSEAGVLNIQYF.

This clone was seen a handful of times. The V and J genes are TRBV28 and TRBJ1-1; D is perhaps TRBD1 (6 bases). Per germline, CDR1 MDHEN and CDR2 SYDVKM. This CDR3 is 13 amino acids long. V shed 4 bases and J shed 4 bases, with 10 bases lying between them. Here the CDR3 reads CASSWVTGTEAFF. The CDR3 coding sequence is TGTGCCAGCAGTTGGGTGACAGGCACTGAAGCTTTCTTT.

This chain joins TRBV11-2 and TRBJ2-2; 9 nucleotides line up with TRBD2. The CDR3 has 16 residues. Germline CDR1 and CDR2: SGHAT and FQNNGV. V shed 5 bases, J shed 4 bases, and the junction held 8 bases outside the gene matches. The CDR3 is CASSPLAGSSTGELFF. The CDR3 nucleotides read TGTGCCAGCAGCCCACTAGCGGGTAGTAGCACCGGGGAGCTGTTTTTT.

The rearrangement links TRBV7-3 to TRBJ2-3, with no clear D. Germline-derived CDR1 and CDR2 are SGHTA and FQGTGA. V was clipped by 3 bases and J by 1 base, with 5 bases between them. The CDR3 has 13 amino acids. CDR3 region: CASSFGGTDTQYF. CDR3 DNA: TGTGCCAGCAGCTTTGGGGGCACAGATACGCAGTATTTT.

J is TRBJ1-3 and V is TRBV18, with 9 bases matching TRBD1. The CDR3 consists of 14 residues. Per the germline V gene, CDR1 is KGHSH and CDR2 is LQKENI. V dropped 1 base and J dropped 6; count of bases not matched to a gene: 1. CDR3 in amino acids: CASSPRTGENTIYF. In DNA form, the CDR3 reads TGTGCCAGCTCACCACGGACAGGGGAAAACACCATATATTTT.

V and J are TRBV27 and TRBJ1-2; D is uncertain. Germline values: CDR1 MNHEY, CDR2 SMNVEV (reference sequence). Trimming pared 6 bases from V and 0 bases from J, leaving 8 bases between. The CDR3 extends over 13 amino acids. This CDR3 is CASRPLANYGYTF. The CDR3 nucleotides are TGTGCCAGCAGGCCTTTAGCTAACTATGGCTACACCTTC.

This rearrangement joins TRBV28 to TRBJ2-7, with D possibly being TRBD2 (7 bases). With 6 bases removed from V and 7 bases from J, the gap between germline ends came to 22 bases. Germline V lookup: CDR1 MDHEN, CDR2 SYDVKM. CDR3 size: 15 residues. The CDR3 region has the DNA TGTGCCAGCAGACCACAAGGGGGGGGCCCCCCTGAGCAGTACTTC. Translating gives CASRPQGGGPPEQYF.

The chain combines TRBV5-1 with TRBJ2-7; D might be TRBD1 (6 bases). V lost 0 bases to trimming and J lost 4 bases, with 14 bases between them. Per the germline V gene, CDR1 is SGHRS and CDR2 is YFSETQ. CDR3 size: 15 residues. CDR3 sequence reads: CASSLEPQGHYEQYF. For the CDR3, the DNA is TGCGCCAGCAGCTTGGAACCACAGGGACATTACGAGCAGTACTTC.

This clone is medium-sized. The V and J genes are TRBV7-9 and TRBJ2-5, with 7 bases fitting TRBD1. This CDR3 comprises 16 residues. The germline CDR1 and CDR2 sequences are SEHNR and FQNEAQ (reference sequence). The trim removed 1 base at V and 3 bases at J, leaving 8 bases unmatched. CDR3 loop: CASSLGYWDRKETQYF. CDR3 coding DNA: TGTGCCAGCAGCTTAGGTTACTGGGACAGAAAAGAGACCCAGTACTTC.

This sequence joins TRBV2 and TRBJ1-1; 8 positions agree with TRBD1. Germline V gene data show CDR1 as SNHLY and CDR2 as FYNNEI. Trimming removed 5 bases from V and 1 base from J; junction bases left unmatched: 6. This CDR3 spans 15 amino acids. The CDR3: CASSLRTGKNTEAFF. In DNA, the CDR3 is TGTGCCAGCAGTTTGCGGACAGGGAAGAACACTGAAGCTTTCTTT. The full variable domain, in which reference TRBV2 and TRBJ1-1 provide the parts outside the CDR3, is EPEVTQTPSHQVTQMGQEVILRCVPISNHLYFYWYRQILGQKVEFLVSFYNNEISEKSEIFDDQFSVERPDGSNFTLKIRSTKLEDSAMYFCASSLRTGKNTEAFFGQGTRLTVV.

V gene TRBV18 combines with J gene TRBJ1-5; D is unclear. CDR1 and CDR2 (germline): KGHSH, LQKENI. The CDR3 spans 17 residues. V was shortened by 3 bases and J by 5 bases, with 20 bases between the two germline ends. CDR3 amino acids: CASSPVRPLTSDQPQHF. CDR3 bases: TGTGCCAGCTCACCCGTGAGGCCTCTAACTTCGGATCAGCCCCAGCATTTT.

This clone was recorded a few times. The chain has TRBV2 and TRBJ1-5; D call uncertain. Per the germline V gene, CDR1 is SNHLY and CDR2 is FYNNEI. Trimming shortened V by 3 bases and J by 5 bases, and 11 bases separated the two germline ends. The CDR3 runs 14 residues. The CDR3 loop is CASSEGQRDQPQHF. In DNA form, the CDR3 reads TGTGCCAGCAGTGAGGGTCAAAGGGATCAGCCCCAGCATTTT.

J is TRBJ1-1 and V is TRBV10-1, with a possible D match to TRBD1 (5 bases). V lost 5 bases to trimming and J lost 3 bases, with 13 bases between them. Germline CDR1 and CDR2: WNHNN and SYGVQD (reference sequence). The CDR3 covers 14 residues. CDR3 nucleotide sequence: TGCGCCAGCAGTCCCTCAGGGCCGGACACTGAAGCTTTCTTT. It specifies CASSPSGPDTEAFF.

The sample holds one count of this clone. The DNA for the CDR3 is TGCGCCAGCAGCCCTGGGACTAGCGGGGTGGATACGCAGTATTTT. Translation: CASSPGTSGVDTQYF. This chain uses TRBV5-1 with TRBJ2-3; TRBD2 matches 13 bases. Trimming at V came to 4 bases and at J to 6 bases, leaving 5 bases not matched to a gene. Germline-derived CDR1 and CDR2 are SGHRS and YFSETQ. The CDR3 extends over 15 amino acids.

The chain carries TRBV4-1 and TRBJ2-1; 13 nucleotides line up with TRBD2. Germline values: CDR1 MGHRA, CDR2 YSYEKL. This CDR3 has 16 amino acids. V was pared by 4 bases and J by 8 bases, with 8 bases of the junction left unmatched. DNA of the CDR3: TGCGCCAGCAGCCCACTAGCGGGAGGGTCTAGTGATGAGCAGTTCTTC. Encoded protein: CASSPLAGGSSDEQFF.

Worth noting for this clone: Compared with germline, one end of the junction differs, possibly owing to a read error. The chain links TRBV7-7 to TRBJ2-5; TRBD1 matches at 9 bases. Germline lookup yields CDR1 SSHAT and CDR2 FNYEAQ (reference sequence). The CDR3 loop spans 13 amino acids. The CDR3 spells CASSLGQGETQYF. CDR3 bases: TGTGCTAGCAGCTTAGGACAGGGGGAGACCCAGTACTTC. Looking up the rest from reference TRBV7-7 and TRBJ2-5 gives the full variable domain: GAGVSQSPRYKVTKRGQDVTLRCDPISSHATLYWYQQALGQGPEFLTYFNYEAQPDKSGLPSDRFSAERPEGSISTLTIQRTEQRDSAMYRCASSLGQGETQYFGPGTRLLVL.

CDR3 coding DNA: TGTGCCAGCAGCAAATGGACTAGCGGGAGGGCCCATGAGCAGTTCTTC. Amino acids: CASSKWTSGRAHEQFF. V and J are TRBV7-2 and TRBJ2-1; 15 nucleotides match TRBD2. CDR3 length: 16 amino acids. CDR1 is SGHTA and CDR2 is FQGNSA in the germline V gene. With V trimmed by 5 bases and J by 8 bases, 7 bases remained unmatched.

CDR3 in amino acids: CASSLEYIDTQYF. CDR3 bases: TGTGCCAGCAGCTTAGAATACATCGATACGCAGTATTTT. The J gene is TRBJ2-3, the V gene TRBV11-2; D is uncertain. There are 13 residues in the CDR3. Trimming stripped 0 bases from V and 6 bases from J, with 7 bases between. Germline values: CDR1 SGHAT, CDR2 FQNNGV.

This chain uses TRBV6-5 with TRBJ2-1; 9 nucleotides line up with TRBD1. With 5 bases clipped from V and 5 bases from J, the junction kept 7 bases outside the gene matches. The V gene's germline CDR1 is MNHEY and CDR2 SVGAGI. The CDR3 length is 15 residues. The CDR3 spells CASSHLGQGNNEQFF. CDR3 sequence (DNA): TGTGCCAGCAGTCACTTGGGACAGGGTAACAATGAGCAGTTCTTC.

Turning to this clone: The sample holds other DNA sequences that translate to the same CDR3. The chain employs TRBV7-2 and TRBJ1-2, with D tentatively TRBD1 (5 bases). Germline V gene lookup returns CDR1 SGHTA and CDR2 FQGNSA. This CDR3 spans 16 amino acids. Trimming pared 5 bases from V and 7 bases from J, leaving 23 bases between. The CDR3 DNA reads TGTGCCAGCAGCCCCGATGCGGGCTTGACAGTACCTGGCTACACCTTC. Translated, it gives CASSPDAGLTVPGYTF.

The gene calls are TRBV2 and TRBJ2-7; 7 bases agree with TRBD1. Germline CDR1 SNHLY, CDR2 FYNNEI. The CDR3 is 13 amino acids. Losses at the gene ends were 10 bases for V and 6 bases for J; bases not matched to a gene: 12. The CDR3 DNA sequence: TGTGCCACTTCGGCACAGGGGATCGGCGAGCAGTACTTC. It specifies CATSAQGIGEQYF.

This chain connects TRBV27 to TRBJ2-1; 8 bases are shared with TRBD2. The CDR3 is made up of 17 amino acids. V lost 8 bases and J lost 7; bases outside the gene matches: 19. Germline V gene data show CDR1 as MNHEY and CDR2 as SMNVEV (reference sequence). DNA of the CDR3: TGTGCCAGCCGCGCCAGGGGACTAGTACCGCCGGGGAATGAGCAGTTCTTC. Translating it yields CASRARGLVPPGNEQFF.